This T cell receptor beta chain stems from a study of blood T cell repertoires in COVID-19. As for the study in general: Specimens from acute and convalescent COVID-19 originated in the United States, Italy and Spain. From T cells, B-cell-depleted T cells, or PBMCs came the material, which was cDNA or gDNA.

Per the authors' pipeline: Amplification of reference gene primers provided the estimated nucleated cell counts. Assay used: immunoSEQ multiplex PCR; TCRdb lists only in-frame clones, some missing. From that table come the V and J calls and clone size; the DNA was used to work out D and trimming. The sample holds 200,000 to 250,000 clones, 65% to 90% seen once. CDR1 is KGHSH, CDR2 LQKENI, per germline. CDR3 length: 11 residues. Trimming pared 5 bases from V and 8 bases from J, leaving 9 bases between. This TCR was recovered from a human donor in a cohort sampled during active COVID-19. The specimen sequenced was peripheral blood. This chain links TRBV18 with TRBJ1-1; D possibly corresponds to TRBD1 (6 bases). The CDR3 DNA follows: TGTGCCAGCTCAAACAGGGTGGAAGCTTTCTTT. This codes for CASSNRVEAFF. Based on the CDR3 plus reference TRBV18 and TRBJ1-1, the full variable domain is NAGVMQNPRHLVRRRGQEARLRCSPMKGHSHVYWYRQLPEEGLKFMVYLQKENIIDESGMPKERFSAEFPKEGPSILRIQQVVRGDSAAYFCASSNRVEAFFGQGTRLTVV.